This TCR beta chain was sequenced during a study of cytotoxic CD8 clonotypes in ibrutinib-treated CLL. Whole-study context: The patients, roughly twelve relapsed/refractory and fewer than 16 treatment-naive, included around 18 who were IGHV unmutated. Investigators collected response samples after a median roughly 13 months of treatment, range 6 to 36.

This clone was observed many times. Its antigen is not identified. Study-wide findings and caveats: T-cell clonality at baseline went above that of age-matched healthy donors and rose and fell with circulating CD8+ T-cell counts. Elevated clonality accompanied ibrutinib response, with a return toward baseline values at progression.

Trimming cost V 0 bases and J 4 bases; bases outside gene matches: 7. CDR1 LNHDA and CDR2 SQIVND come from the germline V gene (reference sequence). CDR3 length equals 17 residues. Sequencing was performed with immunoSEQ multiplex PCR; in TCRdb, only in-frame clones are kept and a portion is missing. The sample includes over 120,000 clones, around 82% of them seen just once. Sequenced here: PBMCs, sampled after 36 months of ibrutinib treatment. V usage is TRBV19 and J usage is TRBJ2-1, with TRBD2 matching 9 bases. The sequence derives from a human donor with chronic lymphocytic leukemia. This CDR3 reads CASSIDFPSGVYNEQFF. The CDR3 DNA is TGTGCCAGTAGTATAGATTTTCCTAGCGGGGTATACAATGAGCAGTTCTTC.